A single sample is the source of the 23 T cell receptor beta chains below, sequenced in a study of T-cell memory formation after mild COVID-19. TCRdb independently ran MiXCR on the 5' RACE reads; one entry per CDR3 protein. The sample carries about 110,000 distinct CDR3 sequences, 12% recorded once. Sequencing was carried out using PBMCs or a T cell subset sorted from them (not recorded which). The origin of the receptors is an adult woman who had mild COVID-19 (a few samples of this study predate the infection). Cell type and time point are not known.

In this sample, this clonotype turned up a few times. The chain carries TRBV5-1 and TRBJ2-5; D is unclear. Trimming cost V 1 base and J 3 bases, with 10 bases left between them. CDR1 SGHRS and CDR2 YFSETQ come from the germline V gene. The CDR3 has 14 residues. The DNA of the CDR3 is TGCGCCAGCAGCTTGTCTGGCAGGAAAGAGACCCAGTACTTC. This translates into CASSLSGRKETQYF.

V is TRBV7-2 and J is TRBJ1-4, with D hard to call. Trimming removed 5 bases from V and 4 bases from J, with 11 bases in between. Germline lookup yields CDR1 SGHTA and CDR2 FQGNSA. The length of the CDR3 is 14 residues. CDR3 protein: CASSHYRNNEKLFF. CDR3 in DNA: TGTGCCAGCAGCCACTACCGGAATAATGAAAAACTGTTTTTT. The full variable domain, in which reference TRBV7-2 and TRBJ1-4 provide the parts outside the CDR3, is GAGVSQSPSNKVTEKGKDVELRCDPISGHTALYWYRQSLGQGLEFLIYFQGNSAPDKSGLPSDRFSAERTGGSVSTLTIQRTQQEDSAVYLCASSHYRNNEKLFFGSGTQLSVL.

The genes are TRBV13 and TRBJ2-1, with 10 bases that match TRBD2. The junction had 9 bases not matched to a gene; V was cut back by 0 bases and J by 7 bases. Germline CDR1 and CDR2: PRHDT and FYEKMQ (reference sequence). The CDR3 has 17 residues. The CDR3 spells CASSLGLTSGIWNEQFF. The DNA of the CDR3 is TGTGCCAGCAGCTTAGGCCTAACTAGCGGGATATGGAATGAGCAGTTCTTC.

This clonotype was counted a few times. The chain couples TRBV29-1 to TRBJ2-7; TRBD1 is a possible D gene (5 bases). The CDR3 runs to 12 residues. V was shortened by 2 bases and J by 5 bases, with 10 bases between the two germline ends. The germline gives CDR1 SQVTM, CDR2 ANQGSEA. The CDR3 sequence is CSVERQGNEQYF. CDR3 coding DNA: TGCAGCGTTGAAAGGCAGGGCAACGAGCAGTACTTC.

This clonotype showed up just a few times. J is TRBJ2-7 and V is TRBV27; D unresolved. The germline V and J ends were trimmed by 6 bases and 2 bases, with 11 bases remaining between them. The CDR3 loop spans 13 amino acids. Germline loops: CDR1 MNHEY, CDR2 SMNVEV (reference sequence). The CDR3 region has the DNA TGTGCCAGCAGGAATTTTACCACCTACGAGCAGTACTTC. Residues: CASRNFTTYEQYF.

This clonotype was picked up a small number of times. The V call is TRBV30, the J call TRBJ1-1; D ambiguous. The CDR3 totals 15 residues. Germline V gene data show CDR1 as GTSNPN and CDR2 as SVGIG (reference sequence). V lost 0 bases and J 2 bases, leaving 13 bases between the germline ends. The CDR3 is CAWSVTYGYNTEAFF. The CDR3, as DNA: TGTGCCTGGAGTGTAACATACGGTTATAACACTGAAGCTTTCTTT.

The sample holds a few counts of this clonotype. V gene TRBV4-1 combines with J gene TRBJ2-7; no reliable D call. V was cut by 1 base and J by 0 bases, with 10 bases left in between. CDR1 is MGHRA, CDR2 YSYEKL, per germline. The CDR3 spans 15 residues. CDR3 in amino acids: CASSQVTLSSYEQYF. The CDR3 DNA sequence: TGCGCCAGCAGCCAAGTAACTTTGAGCTCCTACGAGCAGTACTTC.

This sequence joins TRBV5-1 and TRBJ1-1; D unclear. The CDR3 covers 14 residues. From germline, CDR1 is SGHRS and CDR2 YFSETQ. Trimming took off 2 bases at V and 0 bases at J, with 8 bases between the two ends. Here the CDR3 reads CASSFTRMNTEAFF. In nucleotides, the CDR3 is TGCGCCAGCAGCTTCACGCGAATGAACACTGAAGCTTTCTTT.

V and J are TRBV4-3 and TRBJ2-3, with D tentatively TRBD1 (7 bases). The V and J ends lost 2 bases and 11 bases respectively, with 17 bases between them. CDR3 length: 14 amino acids. In germline, CDR1 is LGHNA, CDR2 YSLEER. The CDR3 region is CASSQRWGDREQYF. The CDR3 nucleotides read TGCGCCAGCAGCCAAAGGTGGGGGGACAGAGAGCAGTATTTT.

In this sample, this clonotype turned up a few times. This rearrangement joins TRBV12-3 or TRBV12-4 to TRBJ2-1, with 10 bases matching TRBD2. The trim removed 5 bases at V and 5 bases at J, leaving 6 bases unmatched. This CDR3 spans 15 amino acids. CDR3 loop: CASSPASGRDNEQFF. The CDR3 DNA follows: TGTGCCAGCAGTCCAGCGAGCGGGAGGGACAATGAGCAGTTCTTC.

This clonotype was seen many times. The genes are TRBV12-3 or TRBV12-4 and TRBJ2-1, with D unresolved. The germline V and J ends were trimmed by 7 bases and 5 bases, with 9 bases remaining between them. This CDR3 is built from 12 residues. The CDR3 loop reads CASKPLHNEQFF. The CDR3 DNA is TGTGCCAGCAAGCCCCTCCACAATGAGCAGTTCTTC.

This clonotype has only a few counts. V gene TRBV27 combines with J gene TRBJ1-5, with 7 positions matching TRBD1. CDR3 length: 15 amino acids. Per the germline V gene, CDR1 is MNHEY and CDR2 is SMNVEV (reference sequence). V shed 6 bases, J shed 0 bases, and the junction held 5 bases outside the gene matches. Here the CDR3 DNA reads TGTGCCAGCAGCCTGGGACAGAATAGCAATCAGCCCCAGCATTTT. Translated, it gives CASSLGQNSNQPQHF.

The rearrangement uses TRBV9 and TRBJ2-7, with 12 bases lining up with TRBD2. The length of the CDR3 is 15 residues. CDR1 is SGDLS, CDR2 YYNGEE, per germline. V lost 3 bases to trimming and J lost 7 bases; unmatched junction nucleotides: 8. In DNA, the CDR3 is TGTGCCAGCAGCGGAGGGACTAGCGGGTCTGGTGAGCAGTACTTC. This translates into CASSGGTSGSGEQYF.

The chain combines TRBV4-3 with TRBJ2-7; D is undetermined. Looked up from germline, CDR1 is LGHNA and CDR2 is YSLEER. Trimming stripped 4 bases from V and 4 bases from J, with 11 bases between. This CDR3 has 13 amino acids. CDR3 amino acids: CASSPDQGYEQYF. The CDR3 coding sequence is TGCGCCAGCAGCCCCGACCAAGGGTACGAGCAGTACTTC.

This clonotype was counted only a few times. The rearrangement links TRBV7-2 to TRBJ2-1; D remains ambiguous. There are 13 residues in the CDR3. Germline assignment: CDR1 SGHTA and CDR2 FQGNSA. The ends were cut back, 1 base at V and 5 bases at J, with 6 bases in the middle. The DNA of the CDR3 is TGTGCCAGCAGCTTAGGTAGGCACAATGAGCAGTTCTTC. Translation: CASSLGRHNEQFF.

The chain uses TRBV5-1 and TRBJ1-1; 7 nucleotides align to TRBD1. Germline trimming cut 10 bases from V and 6 bases from J; bases unmatched to any gene: 9. The CDR3 has 12 residues. The germline V gene has CDR1 SGHRS and CDR2 YFSETQ. In nucleotides, the CDR3 is TGCGCCGTTACAGGGGAAGGGTCTGAAGCTTTCTTT. This sequence encodes CAVTGEGSEAFF.

The chain uses TRBV4-1 and TRBJ1-1; D is uncertain. Germline V gene data show CDR1 as MGHRA and CDR2 as YSYEKL. CDR3 length equals 13 residues. With 1 base removed from V and 6 bases from J, the gap between germline ends came to 9 bases. The CDR3 loop reads CASSQGALAEAFF. CDR3 nucleotide sequence: TGCGCCAGCAGCCAAGGAGCGCTCGCTGAAGCTTTCTTT.

The table lists this clonotype with a count of one. V gene TRBV30 combines with J gene TRBJ1-3; possibly TRBD1 for D (5 bases). Trimming stripped 0 bases from V and 8 bases from J, with 20 bases between. The germline gives CDR1 GTSNPN, CDR2 SVGIG (reference sequence). The length of the CDR3 is 16 residues. DNA of the CDR3: TGTGCCTGGAGTGTACTAGGAGGGACCGGCGGGGACACCATATATTTT. It is translated as CAWSVLGGTGGDTIYF.

This clonotype was detected only a few times. V usage is TRBV5-4 and J usage is TRBJ2-7; 9 bases map to TRBD1. Looked up from germline, CDR1 is SGHNT and CDR2 is YYREEE (reference sequence). The CDR3 has 14 residues. V gave up 0 bases and J gave up 6 bases; unmatched junction bases: 4. This CDR3 reads CASSLEGTGTEQYF. Here the CDR3 DNA reads TGTGCCAGCAGCTTGGAGGGGACAGGGACCGAGCAGTACTTC.

The CDR3 region has the DNA TGTGCCAGCCGGCCCCTCCGGACCCTTGGGGATACGCAGTATTTT. It translates to CASRPLRTLGDTQYF. V gene TRBV27 combines with J gene TRBJ2-3; D gene unclear. V was shortened by 8 bases and J by 6 bases, with 21 bases between the two germline ends. Germline V CDR1 and CDR2: MNHEY, SMNVEV (reference sequence). The CDR3 runs 15 residues.

This clonotype was observed a handful of times. The chain couples TRBV6-5 to TRBJ1-1, with unresolved D. Between the trimmed V and J ends, which lost 2 bases and 5 bases, there was a span of 12 bases. CDR3 length: 14 residues. CDR1 is MNHEY, CDR2 SVGAGI, per germline. The CDR3 region is CASSYGPTATEAFF. CDR3 DNA sequence: TGTGCCAGCAGTTACGGGCCGACGGCTACTGAAGCTTTCTTT.

The rearrangement links TRBV5-5 to TRBJ2-1; the D is unclear. The germline CDR1 and CDR2 sequences are SGHKS and YYEKEE (reference sequence). The CDR3 is 13 residues long. V lost 4 bases and J 3 bases, leaving 8 bases between the germline ends. Written as DNA, the CDR3 is TGTGCCAGCAGCGTGAATGGCTACAATGAGCAGTTCTTC. Protein sequence: CASSVNGYNEQFF. Combining the CDR3 with reference TRBV5-5 and TRBJ2-1 gives the whole variable domain DAGVTQSPTHLIKTRGQQVTLRCSPISGHKSVSWYQQVLGQGPQFIFQYYEKEERGRGNFPDRFSARQFPNYSSELNVNALLLGDSALYLCASSVNGYNEQFFGPGTRLTVL.

This clonotype was seen only a few times. The V gene is TRBV4-1, the J gene TRBJ2-7, with D unclear. The CDR3 is 15 amino acids. The V end was cut by 0 bases, the J end by 0 bases, with 9 bases between. Germline CDR1 reads MGHRA; CDR2 reads YSYEKL. The CDR3 spells CASSQDPFPSYEQYF. DNA of the CDR3: TGCGCCAGCAGCCAAGACCCTTTCCCCTCCTACGAGCAGTACTTC.